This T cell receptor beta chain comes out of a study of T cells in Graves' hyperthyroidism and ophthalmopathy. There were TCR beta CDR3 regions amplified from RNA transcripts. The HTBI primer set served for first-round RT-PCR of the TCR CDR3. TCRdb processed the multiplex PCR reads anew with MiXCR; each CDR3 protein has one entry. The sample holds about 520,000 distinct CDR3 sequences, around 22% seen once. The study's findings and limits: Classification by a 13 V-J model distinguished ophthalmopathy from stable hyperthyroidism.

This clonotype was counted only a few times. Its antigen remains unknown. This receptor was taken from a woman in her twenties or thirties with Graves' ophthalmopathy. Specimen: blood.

Written as DNA, the CDR3 is TGTGCCAGCAGTGAATCAGGAGGCGGCAGCTGGACTGGGAACACTGAAGCTTTCTTT. It specifies CASSESGGGSWTGNTEAFF. The rearrangement links TRBV6-1 to TRBJ1-1; D gene ambiguous. The CDR3 is 19 amino acids. Germline V CDR1 and CDR2: MNHNS, SASEGT. V was shortened by 2 bases and J by 1 base, with 23 bases between the two germline ends.